These T cell receptor beta chains were read from a single sample in a study of monozygotic twins with inflammatory bowel disease. Using the 5' RACE reads, TCRdb records one entry per CDR3 protein without DNA. In all, the sample yields just over 300,000 distinct CDR3 sequences. Specimen: blood. The receptor set was obtained from a human donor with ulcerative colitis or Crohn's disease, or a healthy co-twin of an affected twin (not recorded which). The CDR3 runs from the conserved cysteine through the conserved F or W.

j_gene	len	v_gene	CDR3aa
TRBJ2-5	14	TRBV21-1	CASRMRGGGETQYF
TRBJ2-3	13	TRBV20-1	CSEFGGFTDTQYF
TRBJ2-7	14	TRBV6-2/TRBV6-3	CASTPGLAGYEQYF
TRBJ2-1	18	TRBV12-3/TRBV12-4	CASSTPRASQSSYNEQFF
TRBJ2-7	14	TRBV12-3/TRBV12-4	CASSLDRVRNEQYF
TRBJ1-5	15	TRBV7-9	CASSTGTGPNQPQHF
TRBJ1-5	13	TRBV5-6	CASSWQSNQPQHF
TRBJ2-1	17	TRBV6-2/TRBV6-3	CASSYQLTGVGYNEQFF
TRBJ2-7	16	TRBV6-1	CASSPYWTGVLYEQYF
TRBJ2-7	13	TRBV6-5	CASWTGKTYEQYF
TRBJ2-7	15	TRBV7-9	CASSLAGPSSYEQYF
TRBJ2-2	13	TRBV6-5	CASRTRSTGELFF
TRBJ2-7	12	TRBV7-2	CASSRPLYEQYF
TRBJ1-4	11	TRBV28	CASSRQSTLFF
TRBJ1-1	14	TRBV2	CASQLRVTDTEAFF
TRBJ1-3	15	TRBV28	CASKPGALSGNTIYF
TRBJ2-1	14	TRBV9	CASSASGGNNEQFF
TRBJ2-3	15	TRBV14	CASSPPEWCTDTQYF
TRBJ2-3	14	TRBV5-1	CASSPRAGTDTQYF
TRBJ2-7	14	TRBV27	CASSLEGAEYEQYF
TRBJ1-2	15	TRBV28	CASSPLGQGGYGYTF
TRBJ2-7	20	TRBV7-3	CASSPIMPSRLAGVSYEQYF
TRBJ2-1	14	TRBV7-8	CASSLFGSYNEQFF
TRBJ2-2	15	TRBV28	CASSGPRAYPGELFF
TRBJ1-1	16	TRBV18	CASSPGLYGAGTEAFF
TRBJ2-2	15	TRBV28	CASSLLRRNTGELFF
TRBJ1-5	15	TRBV6-2/TRBV6-3	CASSYSRTAPSAQHF
TRBJ1-4	16	TRBV9	CASSSGRQATNEKLFF
TRBJ2-1	16	TRBV4-3	CASSQDPGGAYNEQFF
TRBJ1-6	14	TRBV7-2	CASRKGIGNSPLHF
TRBJ2-5	14	TRBV15	CATGYPGTEETQYF
TRBJ2-7	18	TRBV12-3/TRBV12-4	CASSFEAGPLLPFYEQYF
TRBJ2-3	17	TRBV24-1	CATSDWAGTVSSDTQYF
TRBJ2-7	13	TRBV7-2	CASSPPAGYEQYF
TRBJ2-5	12	TRBV13	CSLGARVETQYF